A single sample is the source of the 9 T cell receptor beta chains below, sequenced in a study of blood T cell repertoires in COVID-19. The assay was immunoSEQ multiplex PCR, and TCRdb's table has in-frame clones only and misses some. Of 200,000 to 250,000 clones listed, roughly 87% are singletons. The sequencing input was PBMCs or T cells enriched from blood (not recorded which). The source is a woman aged 25 to 45 with acute COVID-19.

The chain recombines TRBV6-5 with TRBJ1-1; no definite D call. Trimming pared 5 bases from V and 3 bases from J, leaving 10 bases between. Germline V gene lookup returns CDR1 MNHEY and CDR2 SVGAGI. This CDR3 spans 13 amino acids. The CDR3 reads CASSNTAYTEAFF. The DNA of the CDR3 is TGTGCCAGCAGTAACACAGCTTACACTGAAGCTTTCTTT.

The V and J genes are TRBV7-8 and TRBJ1-2; D is ambiguous. The length of the CDR3 is 13 residues. With 1 base removed from V and 4 bases from J, the gap between germline ends came to 7 bases. The germline V gene has CDR1 SGHVS and CDR2 FQNEAQ. CDR3 region: CASSLVGGYGYTF. The CDR3 coding sequence is TGTGCCAGCAGCTTAGTGGGAGGCTATGGCTACACCTTC.

The CDR3 DNA sequence: TGTGCCAGCAGCTCACCGGGACAGCTAACTGAAGCTTTCTTT. As protein: CASSSPGQLTEAFF. This rearrangement joins TRBV11-2 to TRBJ1-1; 7 bases are shared with TRBD1. Germline V lookup: CDR1 SGHAT, CDR2 FQNNGV. The J segment lost 5 bases and the V segment lost 4 bases, leaving 7 bases of the junction unmatched. The CDR3 spans 14 residues. Full variable domain (missing parts from reference TRBV11-2 and TRBJ1-1): EAGVAQSPRYKIIEKRQSVAFWCNPISGHATLYWYQQILGQGPKLLIQFQNNGVVDDSQLPKDRFSAERLKGVDSTLKIQPAKLEDSAVYLCASSSPGQLTEAFFGQGTRLTVV.

The V call is TRBV6-6, the J call TRBJ1-1, with D maybe TRBD1 (6 bases). This CDR3 spans 17 amino acids. Per germline, CDR1 MNHNY and CDR2 SVGAGI (reference sequence). V was pared by 5 bases and J by 8 bases, with 27 bases between. The CDR3 bases are TGTGCCAGCAGTCCCTCCGAGCCGCACAGGGCCTACGCAGAAGCTTTCTTT. As protein: CASSPSEPHRAYAEAFF.

This clone has just a few counts. This chain joins TRBV2 and TRBJ1-4, with a weak D call TRBD1 (6 bases). The CDR3 is made up of 16 amino acids. Trimming took 3 bases from V and 8 from J, leaving 19 bases between them. The germline V gene has CDR1 SNHLY and CDR2 FYNNEI. The CDR3 sequence: CASSDTGQPIMEKLFF. The CDR3 region has the DNA TGTGCCAGCAGTGACACCGGACAGCCTATTATGGAAAAACTGTTTTTT.

V usage is TRBV27 and J usage is TRBJ2-1; possibly TRBD1 for D (6 bases). Germline values: CDR1 MNHEY, CDR2 SMNVEV (reference sequence). Trimming cost V 4 bases and J 4 bases, with 11 bases left between them. The CDR3 sequence is 14 residues long. The DNA of the CDR3 is TGTGCCAGCAGTTACCTAGGACAGTACAATGAGCAGTTCTTC. This translates into CASSYLGQYNEQFF.

The chain employs TRBV15 and TRBJ1-3; 7 nucleotides line up with TRBD1. The CDR3 is made up of 16 amino acids. J gave up 1 base and V 5 bases, and 8 bases lay outside the gene matches. The germline V gene encodes CDR1 LNHNV and CDR2 YYDKDF (reference sequence). The CDR3 is CATSLGQALSGNTIYF. CDR3 bases: TGTGCCACCAGCTTAGGACAGGCCCTTTCTGGAAACACCATATATTTT.

The gene calls are TRBV7-9 and TRBJ2-7; TRBD2 might be the D (6 bases). Germline loops: CDR1 SEHNR, CDR2 FQNEAQ (reference sequence). The CDR3 runs 14 residues. The V end was cut by 5 bases, the J end by 6 bases, with 17 bases between. The CDR3 nucleotides read TGTGCCAGCAGCACGCGGGACTGGGGAGCCGAGCAGTACTTC. This encodes CASSTRDWGAEQYF.

The rearrangement joins TRBV19 to TRBJ1-1, with D possibly TRBD1 on 5 matching bases. The length of the CDR3 is 14 residues. V was shortened by 7 bases and J by 4 bases, with 16 bases between the two germline ends. Germline V CDR1 and CDR2: LNHDA, SQIVND (reference sequence). The DNA of the CDR3 is TGTGCCAGTATAAGGGGCGGAGAGAGCACTGAAGCTTTCTTT. It is translated as CASIRGGESTEAFF.